The TCR beta chain described here comes from a study of response to subunit inactivated influenza vaccine. TCRdb analysed the RT-PCR reads with MiXCR anew, one entry per CDR3 protein. The sample contains approximately 160,000 distinct CDR3 sequences, about 10% of which appear only once. V lost 5 bases, J lost 2 bases, and 7 bases stayed unmatched. The V gene's germline CDR1 is SGHTA and CDR2 FQGTGA. The CDR3 consists of 15 residues. Study conclusions and caveats: The authors suggested that few new T cells are recruited per seasonal influenza vaccination.

Regarding this clonotype: What it binds is not known.

The clonotype comes from a man aged 50 to 69 who received an inactivated influenza vaccine. The sample was CD8+ T cells sorted from PBMCs, taken around 25 months after vaccination. The V gene is TRBV7-3, the J gene TRBJ2-7; 9 bases line up with TRBD2. In nucleotides, the CDR3 is TGTGCCAGCAGCACTATAGCGGGAGAAACCTACGAGCAGTACTTC. Its translation is CASSTIAGETYEQYF.